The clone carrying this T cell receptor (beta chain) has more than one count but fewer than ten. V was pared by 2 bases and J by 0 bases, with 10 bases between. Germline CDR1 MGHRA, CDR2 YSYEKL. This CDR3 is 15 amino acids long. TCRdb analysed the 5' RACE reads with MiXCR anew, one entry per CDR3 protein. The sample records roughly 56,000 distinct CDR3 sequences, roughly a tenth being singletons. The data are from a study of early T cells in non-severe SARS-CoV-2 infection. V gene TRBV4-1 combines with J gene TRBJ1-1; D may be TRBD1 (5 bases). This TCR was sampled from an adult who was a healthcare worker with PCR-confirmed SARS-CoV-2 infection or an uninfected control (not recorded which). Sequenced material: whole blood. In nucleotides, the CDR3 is TGCGCCAGCAGCCAATTAGACAGAGTGAACACTGAAGCTTTCTTT. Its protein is CASSQLDRVNTEAFF.